This record covers a single T cell receptor (beta chain). Data came from immunoSEQ multiplex PCR; TCRdb stores just in-frame clones and leaves some out. The table has about 170,000 clones, almost 90% seen once. This sample stems from a study of control samples from healthy donors and cancer patients. This CDR3 has 13 amino acids. V lost 4 bases to trimming and J lost 5 bases, with 12 bases between them. Germline assignment: CDR1 MNHEY and CDR2 SMNVEV (reference sequence). The origin of this receptor is a woman younger than 45 in good health. This chain joins TRBV27 and TRBJ2-7, with a weak D call TRBD2 (5 bases). The source material was blood. In DNA, the CDR3 is TGTGCCAGCAGTTGGACGGGGTCCCACGAGCAGTACTTC. It specifies CASSWTGSHEQYF.